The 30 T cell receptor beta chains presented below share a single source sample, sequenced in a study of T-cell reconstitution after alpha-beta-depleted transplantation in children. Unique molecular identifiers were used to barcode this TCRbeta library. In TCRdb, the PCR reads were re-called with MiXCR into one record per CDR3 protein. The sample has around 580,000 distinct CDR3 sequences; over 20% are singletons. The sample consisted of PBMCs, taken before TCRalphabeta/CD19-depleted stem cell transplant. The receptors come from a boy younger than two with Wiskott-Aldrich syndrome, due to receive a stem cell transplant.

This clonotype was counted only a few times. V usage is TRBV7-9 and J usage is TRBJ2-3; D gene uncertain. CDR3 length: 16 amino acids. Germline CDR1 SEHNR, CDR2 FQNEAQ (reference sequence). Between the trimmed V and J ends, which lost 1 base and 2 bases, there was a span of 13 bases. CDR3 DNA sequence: TGTGCCAGCAGCTTAGGGGGTGGCGGTGCCACAGATACGCAGTATTTT. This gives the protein CASSLGGGGATDTQYF.

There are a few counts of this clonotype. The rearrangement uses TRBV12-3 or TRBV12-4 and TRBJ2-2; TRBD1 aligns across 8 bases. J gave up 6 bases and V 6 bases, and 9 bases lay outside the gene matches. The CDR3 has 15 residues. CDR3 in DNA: TGTGCCAGCAGCTCGTCGACGACAGGGGCCGGGGAGCTGTTTTTT. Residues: CASSSSTTGAGELFF.

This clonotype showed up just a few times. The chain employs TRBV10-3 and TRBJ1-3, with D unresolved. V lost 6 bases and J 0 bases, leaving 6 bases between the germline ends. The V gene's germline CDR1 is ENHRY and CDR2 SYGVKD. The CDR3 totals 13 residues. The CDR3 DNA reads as TGTGCCATCAGCCGGGACTCTGGAAACACCATATATTTT. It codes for CAISRDSGNTIYF.

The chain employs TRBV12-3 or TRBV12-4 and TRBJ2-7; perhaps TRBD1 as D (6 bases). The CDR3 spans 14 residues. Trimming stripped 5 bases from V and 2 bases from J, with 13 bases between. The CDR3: CASSLEGDPYEQYF. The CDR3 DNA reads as TGTGCCAGCAGTCTCGAGGGGGACCCCTACGAGCAGTACTTC.

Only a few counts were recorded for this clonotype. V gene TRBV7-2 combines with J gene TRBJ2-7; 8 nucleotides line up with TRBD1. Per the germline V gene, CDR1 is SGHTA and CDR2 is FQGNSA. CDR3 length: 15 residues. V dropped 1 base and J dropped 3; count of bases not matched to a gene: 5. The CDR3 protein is CASSLVGQGIYEQYF. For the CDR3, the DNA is TGTGCCAGCAGCTTAGTAGGACAGGGAATCTACGAGCAGTACTTC.

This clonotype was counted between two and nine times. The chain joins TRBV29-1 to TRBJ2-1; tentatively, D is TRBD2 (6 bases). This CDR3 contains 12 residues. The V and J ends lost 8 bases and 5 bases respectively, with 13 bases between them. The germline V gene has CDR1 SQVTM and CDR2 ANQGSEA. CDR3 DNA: TGCAGCCCGAGGACTACCAACAATGAGCAGTTCTTC. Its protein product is CSPRTTNNEQFF.

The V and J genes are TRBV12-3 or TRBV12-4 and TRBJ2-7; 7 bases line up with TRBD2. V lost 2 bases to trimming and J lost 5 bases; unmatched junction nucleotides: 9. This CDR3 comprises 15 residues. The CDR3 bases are TGTGCCAGCAGTTTATCTCGCGGGAGTGTAAACGAGCAGTACTTC. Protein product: CASSLSRGSVNEQYF.

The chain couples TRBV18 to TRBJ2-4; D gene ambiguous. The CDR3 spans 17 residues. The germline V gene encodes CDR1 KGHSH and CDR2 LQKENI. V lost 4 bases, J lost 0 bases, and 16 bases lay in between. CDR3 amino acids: CASSQLPSRVAKNIQYF. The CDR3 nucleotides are TGTGCCAGCTCACAACTACCCTCACGGGTAGCCAAAAACATTCAGTACTTC.

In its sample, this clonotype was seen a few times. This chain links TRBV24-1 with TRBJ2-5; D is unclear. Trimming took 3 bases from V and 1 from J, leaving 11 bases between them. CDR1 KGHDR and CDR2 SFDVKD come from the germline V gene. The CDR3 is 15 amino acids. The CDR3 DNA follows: TGTGCCACCAGTGATCCGCGGACGAGCCAAGAGACCCAGTACTTC. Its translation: CATSDPRTSQETQYF.

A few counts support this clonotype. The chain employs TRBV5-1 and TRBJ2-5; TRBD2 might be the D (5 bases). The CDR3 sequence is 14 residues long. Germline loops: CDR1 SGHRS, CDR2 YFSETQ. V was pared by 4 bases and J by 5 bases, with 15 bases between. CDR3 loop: CASSPTRRGETQYF. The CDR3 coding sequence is TGCGCCAGCAGCCCTACTAGGAGAGGGGAGACCCAGTACTTC.

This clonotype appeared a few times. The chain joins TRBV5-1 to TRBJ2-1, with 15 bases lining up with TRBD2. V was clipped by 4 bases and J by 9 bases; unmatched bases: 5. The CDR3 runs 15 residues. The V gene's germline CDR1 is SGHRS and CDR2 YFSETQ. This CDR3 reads CASSGLAGGPTEQFF. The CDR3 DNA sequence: TGCGCCAGCAGCGGACTAGCGGGAGGGCCCACTGAGCAGTTCTTC.

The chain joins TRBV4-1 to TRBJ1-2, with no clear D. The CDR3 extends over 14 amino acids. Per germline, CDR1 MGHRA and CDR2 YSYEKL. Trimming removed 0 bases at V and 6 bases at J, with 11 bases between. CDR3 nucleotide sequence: TGCGCCAGCAGCCAAGATCCAGCACGAGATGGCTACACCTTC. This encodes CASSQDPARDGYTF.

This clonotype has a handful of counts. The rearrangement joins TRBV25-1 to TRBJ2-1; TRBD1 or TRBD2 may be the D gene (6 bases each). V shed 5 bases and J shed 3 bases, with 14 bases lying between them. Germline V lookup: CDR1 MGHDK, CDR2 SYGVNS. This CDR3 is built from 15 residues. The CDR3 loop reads CASSQLGGSYNEQFF. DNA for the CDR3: TGTGCCAGCAGTCAACTAGGGGGGAGCTACAATGAGCAGTTCTTC.

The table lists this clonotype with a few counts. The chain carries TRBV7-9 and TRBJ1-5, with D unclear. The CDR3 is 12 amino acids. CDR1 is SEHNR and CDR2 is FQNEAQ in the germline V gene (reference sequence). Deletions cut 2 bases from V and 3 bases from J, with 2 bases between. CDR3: CASSLNNQPQHF. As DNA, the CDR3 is TGTGCCAGCAGCTTAAACAATCAGCCCCAGCATTTT.

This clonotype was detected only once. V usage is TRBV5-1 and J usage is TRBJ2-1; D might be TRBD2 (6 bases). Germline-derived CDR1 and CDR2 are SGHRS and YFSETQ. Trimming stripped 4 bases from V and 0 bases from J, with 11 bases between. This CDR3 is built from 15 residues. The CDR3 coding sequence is TGCGCCAGCAGCCGGGACTTCAGCTCCTACAATGAGCAGTTCTTC. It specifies CASSRDFSSYNEQFF.

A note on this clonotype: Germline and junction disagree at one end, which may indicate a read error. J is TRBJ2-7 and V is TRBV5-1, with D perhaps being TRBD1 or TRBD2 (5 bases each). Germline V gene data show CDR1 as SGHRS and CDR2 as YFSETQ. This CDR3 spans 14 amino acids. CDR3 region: CASSSSAGTYEQHF. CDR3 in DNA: TGCGCCAGCAGCTCCTCGGCAGGGACCTACGAGCAGCACTTC.

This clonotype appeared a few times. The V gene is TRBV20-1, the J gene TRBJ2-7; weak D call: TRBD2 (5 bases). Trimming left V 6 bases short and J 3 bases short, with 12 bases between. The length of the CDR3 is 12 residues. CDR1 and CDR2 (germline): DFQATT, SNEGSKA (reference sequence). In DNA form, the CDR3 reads TGCAGTGCCCTAGCTAGTCACTACGAGCAGTACTTC. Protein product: CSALASHYEQYF.

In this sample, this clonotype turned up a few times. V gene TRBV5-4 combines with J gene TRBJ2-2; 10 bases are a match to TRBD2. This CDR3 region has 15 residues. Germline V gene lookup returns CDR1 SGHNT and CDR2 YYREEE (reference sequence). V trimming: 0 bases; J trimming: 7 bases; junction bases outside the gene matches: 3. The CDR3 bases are TGTGCCAGCAGCTTGGCCGGGACTAGCGTCGGGGAGCTGTTTTTT. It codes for CASSLAGTSVGELFF.

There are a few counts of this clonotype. The DNA for the CDR3 is TGCAGTGCTAGAGATTTTTCGGGGGCGAACACCGGGGAGCTGTTTTTT. Its protein product is CSARDFSGANTGELFF. The gene calls are TRBV20-1 and TRBJ2-2, with TRBD2 as a possible D gene (6 bases). The length of the CDR3 is 16 residues. Per germline, CDR1 DFQATT and CDR2 SNEGSKA (reference sequence). The germline V and J ends were trimmed by 0 bases and 0 bases, with 11 bases remaining between them.

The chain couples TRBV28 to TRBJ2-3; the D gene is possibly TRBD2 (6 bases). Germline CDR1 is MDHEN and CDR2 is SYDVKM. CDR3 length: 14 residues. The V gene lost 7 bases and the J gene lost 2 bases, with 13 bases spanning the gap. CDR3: CASIPGGTTDTQYF. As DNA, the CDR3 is TGTGCCAGCATCCCAGGAGGGACCACAGATACGCAGTATTTT.

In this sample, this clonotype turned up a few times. Written as DNA, the CDR3 is TGTGCCAGCAGCTTAGCGGGGGTTTGGGGAGCTTTCTTT. Its translation is CASSLAGVWGAFF. This chain uses TRBV7-8 with TRBJ1-1; D perhaps matches TRBD1 (5 bases). CDR3 size: 13 residues. The germline V gene has CDR1 SGHVS and CDR2 FQNEAQ. Trimming took 0 bases from V and 10 from J, leaving 12 bases between them. The full variable domain, in which reference TRBV7-8 and TRBJ1-1 provide the parts outside the CDR3, is GAGVSQSPRYKVAKRGQDVALRCDPISGHVSLFWYQQALGQGPEFLTYFQNEAQLDKSGLPSDRFFAERPEGSVSTLKIQRTQQEDSAVYLCASSLAGVWGAFFGQGTRLTVV.

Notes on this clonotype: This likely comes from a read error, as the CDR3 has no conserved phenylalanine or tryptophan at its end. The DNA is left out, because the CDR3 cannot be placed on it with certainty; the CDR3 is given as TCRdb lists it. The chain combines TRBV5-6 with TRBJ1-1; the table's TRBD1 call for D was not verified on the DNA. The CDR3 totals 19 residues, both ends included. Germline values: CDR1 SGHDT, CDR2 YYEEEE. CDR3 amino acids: CASSFQVGQGALRPAEAFS.

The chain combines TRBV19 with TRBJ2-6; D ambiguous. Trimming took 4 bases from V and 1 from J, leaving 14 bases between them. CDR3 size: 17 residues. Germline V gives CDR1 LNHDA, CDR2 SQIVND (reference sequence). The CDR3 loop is CASSSYWARSGANVLTF. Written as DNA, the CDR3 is TGTGCCAGTAGTAGTTATTGGGCTCGATCTGGGGCCAACGTCCTGACTTTC.

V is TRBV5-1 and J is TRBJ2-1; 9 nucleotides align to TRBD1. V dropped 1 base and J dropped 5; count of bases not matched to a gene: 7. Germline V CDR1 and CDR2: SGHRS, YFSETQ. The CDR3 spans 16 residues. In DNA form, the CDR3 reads TGCGCCAGCAGCTTGCTGGGACAGGGAAAAAACAATGAGCAGTTCTTC. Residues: CASSLLGQGKNNEQFF.

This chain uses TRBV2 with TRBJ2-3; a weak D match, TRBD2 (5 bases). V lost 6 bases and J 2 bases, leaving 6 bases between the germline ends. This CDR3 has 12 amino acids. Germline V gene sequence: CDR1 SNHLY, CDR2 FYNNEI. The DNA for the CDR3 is TGTGCCAGCAGGGAGGACACAGATACGCAGTATTTT. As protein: CASREDTDTQYF.

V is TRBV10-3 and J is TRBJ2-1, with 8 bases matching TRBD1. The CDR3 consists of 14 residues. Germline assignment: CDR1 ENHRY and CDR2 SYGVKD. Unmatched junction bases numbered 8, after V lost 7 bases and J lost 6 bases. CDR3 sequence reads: CAITGQGTGNEQFF. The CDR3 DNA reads TGTGCCATCACTGGACAGGGAACGGGCAATGAGCAGTTCTTC.

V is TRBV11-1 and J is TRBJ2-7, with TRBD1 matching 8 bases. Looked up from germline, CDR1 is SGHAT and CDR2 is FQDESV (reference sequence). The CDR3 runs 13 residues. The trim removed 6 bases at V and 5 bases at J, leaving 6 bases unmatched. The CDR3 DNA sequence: TGTGCCAGCAGGAGTGGACAGGGCCACGAGCAGTACTTC. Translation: CASRSGQGHEQYF.

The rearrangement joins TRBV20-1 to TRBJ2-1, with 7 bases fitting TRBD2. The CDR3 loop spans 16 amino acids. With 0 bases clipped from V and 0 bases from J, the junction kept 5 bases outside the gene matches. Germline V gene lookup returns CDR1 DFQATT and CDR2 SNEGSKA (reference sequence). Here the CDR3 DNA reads TGCAGTGCTAGAGATGGGAGCGGGATCTCCTACAATGAGCAGTTCTTC. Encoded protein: CSARDGSGISYNEQFF.

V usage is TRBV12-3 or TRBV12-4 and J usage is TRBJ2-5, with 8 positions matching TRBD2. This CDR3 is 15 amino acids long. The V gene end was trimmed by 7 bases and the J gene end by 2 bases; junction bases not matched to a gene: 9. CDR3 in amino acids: CASTRSGGSQETQYF. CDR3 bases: TGTGCCAGCACACGTTCGGGGGGGTCGCAAGAGACCCAGTACTTC.

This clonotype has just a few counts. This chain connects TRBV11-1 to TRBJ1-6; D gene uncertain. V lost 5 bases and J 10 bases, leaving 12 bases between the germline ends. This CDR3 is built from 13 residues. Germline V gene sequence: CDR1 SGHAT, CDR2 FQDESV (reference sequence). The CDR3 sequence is CASSLRSVSPLHF. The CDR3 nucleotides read TGTGCCAGCAGCCTCAGATCAGTATCACCCCTCCACTTT.